This entry is about one T cell receptor (beta chain). This sample was taken from a study of blood T cell repertoires in COVID-19. For the study at large: Samples taken during acute and convalescent COVID-19 were collected in the United States, Italy and Spain.

Losses at the gene ends were 3 bases for V and 6 bases for J; bases not matched to a gene: 11. CDR1 is LGHDT and CDR2 is YNNKEL in the germline V gene (reference sequence). The CDR3 loop spans 18 amino acids. Data came from immunoSEQ multiplex PCR; TCRdb stores just in-frame clones and leaves some out. Of 210,000 or so clones in the sample, more than 70% were seen once. The source is a woman of 80 years or more with active or convalescent COVID-19. The genes are TRBV3-1 (or the pseudogene TRBV3-2) and TRBJ2-3; 14 nucleotides align to TRBD2. Sequenced input: peripheral blood. CDR3 coding DNA: TGTGCCAGCAGCCAGGCCGGGACTAGCGGGGGAGGCGGGGATACGCAGTATTTT. Protein product: CASSQAGTSGGGGDTQYF.